This is a list of T cell receptor beta chains from one sample in a study of shared clonotypes between healthy human individuals. Here immunoSEQ multiplex PCR was the method, and the copy in TCRdb shows in-frame clones only, minus some. Of fewer than 700,000 clones listed, around three quarters were seen once; the top ten hold more than 10%. Specimen: PBMCs. These receptor sequences come from a woman aged 40 to 50 in good health. Some clones in this sample may be carry-over from other donors' samples. CDR3s include the opening cysteine and the closing phenylalanine or tryptophan. Some rows have no size entry. The others give once, few or many, or a class for an expanded clone.

j_gene,abundance,v_gene,CDR3aa
NA,NA,TRBV4-2,CASSQVGGTTYEQYF
TRBJ2-2,NA,TRBV27,CASSFKGPLGPGELFF
TRBJ2-7,NA,TRBV7-2,CASSLDFWLAREQYF
TRBJ1-5,NA,TRBV6-1,CASSEAGPGINQPQHF
TRBJ2-2,NA,TRBV19,CASSIDRTGELFF
TRBJ2-7,NA,TRBV6-1,CASSPRPREGEQYF
TRBJ1-2,NA,TRBV28,CASRSPGGPLNYGYTF
TRBJ2-7,NA,TRBV25-1,CASSRPRARREQYF
TRBJ2-2,NA,TRBV4-1,CASSQEPGSANTGELFF
TRBJ2-3,NA,TRBV7-3,CASSLNGFAGGPDTQYF
TRBJ2-1,few,TRBV6-1,CASSEKTGTSGTFKQFF
TRBJ2-7,NA,TRBV28,CASSSGLSYEQYF
TRBJ2-7,NA,TRBV10-3,CAISEPAGGQSAYEQYF
TRBJ2-7,NA,TRBV5-1,CASSFTGGASYEQYF
TRBJ1-2,NA,TRBV13,CASSLGLTGGGGNYGYTF
TRBJ1-2,NA,TRBV28,CASTPGGSGRYGYTF
TRBJ2-7,NA,TRBV6-1,CASSLSAPYEQYF
TRBJ1-1,NA,TRBV6-6,CASSYSGGGQNTEVFF
TRBJ2-7,NA,TRBV5-1,CASSDGDRGSSYEQYF
TRBJ1-5,NA,TRBV6-5,CASSSSWQPQHF
TRBJ2-1,NA,TRBV6-4,CASSDGSSGSTEQFF
TRBJ2-3,NA,TRBV27,CASSSGLAGDTQYF
TRBJ2-3,NA,TRBV27,CASSSPRASGTDTQYF
TRBJ2-5,NA,TRBV19,CASSPGQGQVLETQYF
TRBJ1-5,NA,TRBV5-8,CASSWGGPNQPQHF
TRBJ2-1,NA,TRBV9,CASSTGQGSYNEQFF
TRBJ2-5,NA,TRBV6-4,CASSRDSQETQYF
TRBJ2-3,NA,TRBV29-1,CSVVGDLLGDTQYF
TRBJ2-2,NA,TRBV9,CASSVGEGKGGTGELFF
TRBJ2-7,NA,TRBV5-4,CASSLGTDYEQYF
TRBJ1-5,NA,TRBV2,CASREGRIPNSNQPQHF
TRBJ1-1,NA,TRBV14,CASSLEGQMNTEAFF
TRBJ2-1,NA,TRBV18,CASSPRGDLTGEQFF